Listed below are T cell receptor beta chains from one sample, sequenced in a study of a mutant IDH1 vaccine in newly diagnosed glioma. No antigen has been assigned to these receptors. Clones were sequenced by immunoSEQ multiplex PCR, and TCRdb holds only the in-frame ones, with some missing. The sample lists about 34,000 clones, approximately 90% occurring once. Sequences were derived from PBMCs, sampled from a glioma patient whose treatment included an IDH1 peptide vaccine. The origin of the receptors is a woman aged 25 to 39 with glioma. The CDR3 runs from the conserved cysteine through the conserved F or W. A D gene is named only where the DNA matches it firmly. Rows give clone size only sometimes, using once, few, many, or a class for an expanded clone.

J gene,V gene,D gene,clone size,CDR3 DNA,CDR3 protein
TRBJ1-1,TRBV5-1,.,.,TGCGCCAGCAGCTTGGCCGTAGGGTGGTCCACTGAAGCTTTCTTT,CASSLAVGWSTEAFF
TRBJ2-1,TRBV7-9,TRBD1,.,TGTGCCAGCAGGCGGGACCAGGGGGCGTACAATGAGCAGTTCTTC,CASRRDQGAYNEQFF
TRBJ2-7,TRBV23-1,TRBD2,.,TGCGCCAGCAGTCACCCAGCGGGGGAGTACGAGCAGTACTTC,CASSHPAGEYEQYF
TRBJ1-4,TRBV6-6,TRBD1,once,TGTGCCAGCAGTTACGGGACAGGGAGTAATGAAAAACTGTTTTTT,CASSYGTGSNEKLFF
TRBJ2-7,TRBV5-1,TRBD1,once,TGCGCCAGCAGCTTGGTTGGGGACAGAGCCTACGAGCAGTACTTC,CASSLVGDRAYEQYF
TRBJ2-7,TRBV30,.,.,TGTGCCTCCACGGACAGCAGCTCCTACGAGCAGTACTTC,CASTDSSSYEQYF
TRBJ2-7,TRBV5-6,TRBD2,.,TGTGCCAGCAGCTTGGGGCTAGCGGGGGCCGTCTCCTACGAGCAGTACTTC,CASSLGLAGAVSYEQYF
TRBJ1-1,TRBV5-6,TRBD1,.,TGTGCCAGCAGCGCAGGGACAGGGAGAAACACTGAAGCTTTCTTT,CASSAGTGRNTEAFF
TRBJ1-2,TRBV29-1,.,.,TGCAGCGTGGGAGGTAACTATGGCTACACCTTC,CSVGGNYGYTF
TRBJ2-3,TRBV9,TRBD2,few,TGTGCCAGCAGCTTTAGCGGGGGGGCTGATACGCAGTATTTT,CASSFSGGADTQYF
TRBJ2-1,TRBV2,TRBD2,.,TGTGCCAGCAGTGAAAAGCGGGGGGCCCTCGTGGAGCAGTTCTTC,CASSEKRGALVEQFF
TRBJ1-4,TRBV6-1,.,.,TGTGCCAGCAGTGAAGCGAGGGGGGGGGTCGAAAAACTGTTTTTT,CASSEARGGVEKLFF
TRBJ1-1,TRBV5-4,.,.,TGTGCCAGCAGTCGCGGGGGGGCGGGGGACACTGAAGCTTTCTTT,CASSRGGAGDTEAFF
TRBJ1-1,TRBV5-1,TRBD1,.,TGCGCCAGCAGCTCAAGACAGGGAGCAACTGAAGCTTTCTTT,CASSSRQGATEAFF
TRBJ2-1,TRBV15,.,.,TGTGCCACCAGCAGGGGCGGGGCAAGCTACAATGAGCAGTTCTTC,CATSRGGASYNEQFF
TRBJ1-5,TRBV2,TRBD1,.,TGTGCCAGCAGTGTGGCAGGGGGCCATCAGCCCCAGCATTTT,CASSVAGGHQPQHF
TRBJ1-5,TRBV19,TRBD1,.,TGTGCCAGTAGTCACGGGACAGGGTTACAGCCCCAGCATTTT,CASSHGTGLQPQHF
TRBJ1-2,TRBV6-5,.,.,TGTGCCAGCAGTTATTCTAACTATGGCTACACCTTC,CASSYSNYGYTF
TRBJ1-2,TRBV5-1,TRBD1,once,TGCGCCAGCAGCCGGGCAGGGGGCAGCGATGGCTACACCTTC,CASSRAGGSDGYTF
TRBJ2-1,TRBV30,.,.,TGTGCCTGGAGTGTTGGTGTACCCGATGAGCAGTTCTTC,CAWSVGVPDEQFF
TRBJ2-3,TRBV10-3,.,.,TGTGCCATCAGGCAGTCAGATACGCAGTATTTT,CAIRQSDTQYF
TRBJ2-7,TRBV7-9,TRBD2,once,TGTGCCAGCAGCCCCCGGGGGGGGGCCTACGAGCAGTACTTC,CASSPRGGAYEQYF